What follows describes a single T cell receptor (beta chain). What it recognizes is unknown. The time point denotes: longitudinal time-point 2. The source of the sample is a study of neurological immune-mediated disorders. Overall study findings and caveats: Across subjects, expanded clones had no CDR3 amino acid sequences in common, pointing to private repertoires in all groups.

The method for making cDNA was 5'RACE, and it used 10-nucleotide random UMIs. Each CDR3 protein is one row after TCRdb ran MiXCR on the 5' RACE reads. The table includes tens of thousands of distinct CDR3 sequences, about 13% detected once. This CDR3 has 12 residues. The V end lost 3 bases, the J end lost 0 bases, and 4 bases lay between the germline ends. Germline V gene lookup returns CDR1 SGHDT and CDR2 YYEEEE. Sequenced: PBMCs. The TCR comes from a female donor with HTLV-1-associated myelopathy (HAM/TSP). The V and J genes are TRBV5-6 and TRBJ2-7; D unresolved. The CDR3 DNA reads TGTGCCAGCAGCTGGAGCTCCTACGAGCAGTACTTC. Translated, it gives CASSWSSYEQYF.